These 21 T cell receptor beta chains were sequenced from one sample in a study of lymphopenia after photon versus proton radiotherapy. The assay was immunoSEQ multiplex PCR, and TCRdb's table has in-frame clones only and misses some. The table has more than 4,000 clones, around 89% seen once; the top ten hold around a quarter. The starting material was peripheral blood, obtained from a patient treated with photon-based radiotherapy. The source is an older man with cholangiocarcinoma.

This chain links TRBV2 with TRBJ2-7, with D tentatively TRBD2 (5 bases). With 7 bases removed from V and 2 bases from J, the gap between germline ends came to 15 bases. The CDR3 is made up of 14 amino acids. Germline CDR1 SNHLY, CDR2 FYNNEI. The CDR3 sequence: CASKRVRGTYEQYF. The DNA of the CDR3 is TGTGCCAGCAAGAGGGTCCGGGGAACCTACGAGCAGTACTTC.

The CDR3 spells CASSQSGRDGYTF. CDR3 nucleotides: TGCGCCAGCAGTCAATCGGGCAGGGACGGCTACACCTTC. V usage is TRBV23-1 and J usage is TRBJ1-2; perhaps TRBD1 as D (5 bases). TRBV23-1 is classed as an ORF, of uncertain function. The V end lost 0 bases, the J end lost 8 bases, and 10 bases lay between the germline ends. This CDR3 spans 13 amino acids.

The chain employs TRBV19 and TRBJ2-1; D gene uncertain. Germline V CDR1 and CDR2: LNHDA, SQIVND (reference sequence). The CDR3 contains 14 residues. With 3 bases removed from V and 4 bases from J, the gap between germline ends came to 10 bases. The CDR3 protein is CASSMEVRYNEQFF. The CDR3 DNA is TGTGCCAGTAGTATGGAAGTCAGATACAATGAGCAGTTCTTC.

The chain employs TRBV2 and TRBJ2-7, with a weak D call TRBD2 (5 bases). Germline loops: CDR1 SNHLY, CDR2 FYNNEI. Trimming stripped 3 bases from V and 7 bases from J, with 16 bases between. This CDR3 region has 14 residues. The CDR3 is CASSEGLALEEQYF. CDR3 nucleotide sequence: TGTGCCAGCAGTGAGGGTCTAGCTTTAGAAGAGCAGTACTTC.

The chain joins TRBV5-4 to TRBJ1-5; D remains ambiguous. The CDR3 runs to 14 residues. V was shortened by 0 bases and J by 4 bases, with 8 bases between the two germline ends. Germline values: CDR1 SGHNT, CDR2 YYREEE (reference sequence). The CDR3 here is CASSLAGTNQPQHF. The CDR3 region has the DNA TGTGCCAGCAGCTTGGCGGGAACTAATCAGCCCCAGCATTTT. The full variable domain, its missing parts supplied by reference TRBV5-4 and TRBJ1-5, is ETGVTQSPTHLIKTRGQQVTLRCSSQSGHNTVSWYQQALGQGPQFIFQYYREEENGRGNFPPRFSGLQFPNYSSELNVNALELDDSALYLCASSLAGTNQPQHFGDGTRLSIL.

This clone was detected only a few times. V and J are TRBV28 and TRBJ1-1; D may be TRBD1 (5 bases). The CDR3 consists of 14 residues. V lost 8 bases and J lost 2, with 15 bases in between. Germline V gene sequence: CDR1 MDHEN, CDR2 SYDVKM. The CDR3 region is CASRREGPNTEAFF. The DNA of the CDR3 is TGTGCCAGCCGGCGGGAGGGGCCTAACACTGAAGCTTTCTTT.

This clone showed up just a few times. The chain is built from TRBV7-2 and TRBJ2-7; D is ambiguous. This CDR3 spans 12 amino acids. Between the trimmed V and J ends, which lost 4 bases and 0 bases, there was a span of 4 bases. The germline V gene encodes CDR1 SGHTA and CDR2 FQGNSA. The CDR3 DNA follows: TGTGCCAGCAGCTACACCTCCTACGAGCAGTACTTC. Translated, it gives CASSYTSYEQYF.

CDR3 amino acids: CASSPSGGSNTGELFF. The CDR3 nucleotides are TGTGCCAGCAGCCCGTCGGGAGGCTCGAACACCGGGGAGCTGTTTTTT. The rearrangement links TRBV7-2 to TRBJ2-2; TRBD2 aligns across 7 bases. This CDR3 region has 16 residues. The germline CDR1 and CDR2 sequences are SGHTA and FQGNSA. The trim removed 5 bases at V and 0 bases at J, leaving 6 bases unmatched.

The genes are TRBV25-1 and TRBJ1-5; 9 bases map to TRBD1. The germline CDR1 and CDR2 sequences are MGHDK and SYGVNS. The CDR3 is made up of 14 amino acids. The J segment lost 3 bases and the V segment lost 8 bases, leaving 5 bases of the junction unmatched. The CDR3 is CASRGTGLNQPQHF. CDR3 sequence (DNA): TGTGCCAGCCGAGGGACAGGGCTCAATCAGCCCCAGCATTTT. Supplemented by reference TRBV25-1 and TRBJ1-5, the full variable domain reads EADIYQTPRYLVIGTGKKITLECSQTMGHDKMYWYQQDPGMELHLIHYSYGVNSTEKGDLSSESTVSRIRTEHFPLTLESARPSHTSQYLCASRGTGLNQPQHFGDGTRLSIL.

The chain uses TRBV5-1 and TRBJ1-1; possible D gene TRBD1, 5 bases. Trimming stripped 4 bases from V and 3 bases from J, with 13 bases between. This CDR3 is built from 14 residues. Germline CDR1 reads SGHRS; CDR2 reads YFSETQ. The CDR3 DNA reads as TGCGCCAGCAGCATCAGGGCGGGTGACACTGAAGCTTTCTTT. Its translation: CASSIRAGDTEAFF.

The rearrangement joins TRBV4-2 to TRBJ1-2, with TRBD1 identical over 7 bases. After removal of 1 base from V and 4 bases from J, the junction contained 15 bases not matched to a gene. CDR3 length: 18 residues. The V gene's germline CDR1 is LGHNA and CDR2 YNFKEQ. CDR3 DNA: TGTGCCAGCAGCCAAGCAACCCCAGGGGGGCAGGGGACCTATGGCTACACCTTC. Its protein is CASSQATPGGQGTYGYTF.

This chain uses TRBV5-1 with TRBJ1-1, with TRBD1 matching 8 bases. CDR3 length: 15 residues. The V and J ends lost 0 bases and 7 bases, in that order; junction bases with no gene match: 8. The germline V gene encodes CDR1 SGHRS and CDR2 YFSETQ. The CDR3 nucleotides read TGCGCCAGCAGCTTGGAACACAGGGGGACGGGTGAAGCTTTCTTT. It is translated as CASSLEHRGTGEAFF.

The chain is built from TRBV27 and TRBJ2-7; either TRBD1 or TRBD2 may supply D (5 bases each). Trimming shortened V by 5 bases and J by 0 bases, and 8 bases separated the two germline ends. The CDR3 runs to 13 residues. From germline, CDR1 is MNHEY and CDR2 SMNVEV (reference sequence). CDR3 sequence reads: CASSAGSSYEQYF. The CDR3 DNA reads as TGTGCCAGCAGTGCAGGGAGCTCCTACGAGCAGTACTTC.

V usage is TRBV10-3 and J usage is TRBJ1-5; D is perhaps TRBD1 (6 bases). CDR3 length equals 16 residues. CDR1 is ENHRY, CDR2 SYGVKD, per germline. V lost 4 bases and J 9 bases, leaving 22 bases between the germline ends. CDR3 amino acids: CAISGGGSGVGAPQHF. The CDR3 nucleotides read TGTGCCATCAGTGGCGGCGGATCAGGGGTTGGGGCGCCCCAGCATTTT.

The CDR3 here is CASSFLGANTEAFF. CDR3 nucleotide sequence: TGTGCCAGCAGCTTCTTGGGGGCGAACACTGAAGCTTTCTTT. The V call is TRBV5-4, the J call TRBJ1-1, with D maybe TRBD1 (6 bases). CDR3 length equals 14 residues. Germline loops: CDR1 SGHNT, CDR2 YYREEE (reference sequence). V lost 2 bases to trimming and J lost 1 base, with 9 bases between them.

This CDR3 reads CASSSQRNTIYF. The CDR3 nucleotides read TGTGCCAGCAGCTCCCAGCGAAACACCATATATTTT. The V call is TRBV11-2, the J call TRBJ1-3; D gene unclear. The CDR3 loop spans 12 amino acids. Germline V gives CDR1 SGHAT, CDR2 FQNNGV. Trimming took off 4 bases at V and 5 bases at J, with 6 bases between the two ends.

The V and J genes are TRBV7-2 and TRBJ1-5, with D hard to call. The CDR3 is 15 amino acids. Germline assignment: CDR1 SGHTA and CDR2 FQGNSA. Trimming left V 5 bases short and J 4 bases short, with 15 bases between. The DNA for the CDR3 is TGTGCCAGCAGCATCAGTGCAACGGGAAATCAGCCCCAGCATTTT. It specifies CASSISATGNQPQHF.

This rearrangement joins TRBV23-1 to TRBJ1-5; maybe TRBD1 (6 bases). TRBV23-1 is an ORF; its function is uncertain. The CDR3 runs to 14 residues. V was cut by 6 bases and J by 6 bases, with 15 bases left in between. CDR3 sequence (DNA): TGCGCCAGCAGCAAGCGGGGGGCGAGTCAGCCCCAGCATTTT. Translating gives CASSKRGASQPQHF.

The chain links TRBV30 to TRBJ2-5; tentative D call: TRBD2 (6 bases). Per the germline V gene, CDR1 is GTSNPN and CDR2 is SVGIG (reference sequence). The CDR3 sequence is 15 residues long. With 0 bases removed from V and 1 base from J, the gap between germline ends came to 12 bases. CDR3 sequence: CAWSVPRGLQETQYF. In DNA, the CDR3 is TGTGCCTGGAGTGTACCAAGGGGACTCCAAGAGACCCAGTACTTC.

This clone was recorded once. The chain recombines TRBV29-1 with TRBJ1-1, with 8 positions matching TRBD1. The CDR3 consists of 14 residues. Trimming at V came to 3 bases and at J to 1 base, leaving 4 bases not matched to a gene. The germline V gene encodes CDR1 SQVTM and CDR2 ANQGSEA. CDR3 nucleotides: TGCAGCGTTGATCGGACAGGGACGAACACTGAAGCTTTCTTT. Its protein is CSVDRTGTNTEAFF.

The chain employs TRBV28 and TRBJ1-2; D is undetermined. V lost 5 bases and J 0 bases, leaving 7 bases between the germline ends. Germline V CDR1 and CDR2: MDHEN, SYDVKM. This CDR3 has 13 amino acids. The CDR3 DNA reads TGTGCCAGCAGTCCAAAGACTAACTATGGCTACACCTTC. This sequence encodes CASSPKTNYGYTF.